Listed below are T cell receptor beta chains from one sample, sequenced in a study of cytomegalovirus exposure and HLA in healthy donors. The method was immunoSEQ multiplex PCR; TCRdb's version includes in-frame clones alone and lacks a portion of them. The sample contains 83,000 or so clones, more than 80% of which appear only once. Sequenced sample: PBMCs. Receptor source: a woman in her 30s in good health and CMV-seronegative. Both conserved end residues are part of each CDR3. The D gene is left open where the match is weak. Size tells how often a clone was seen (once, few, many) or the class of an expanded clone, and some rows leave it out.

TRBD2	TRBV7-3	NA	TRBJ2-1	CASSSTPSGSGYEQFF	TGTGCCAGCAGCTCGACCCCTAGCGGGAGTGGCTATGAGCAGTTCTTC
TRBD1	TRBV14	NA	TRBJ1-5	CASRHWTGKHMSNQPQHF	TGTGCCAGCAGACATTGGACAGGAAAACATATGAGCAATCAGCCCCAGCATTTT
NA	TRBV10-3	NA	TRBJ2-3	CAISGSGEGDSTDTQYF	TGTGCCATCAGTGGCAGCGGGGAGGGGGATAGCACAGATACGCAGTATTTT
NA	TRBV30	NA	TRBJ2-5	CAWTGDPRPETQYF	TGTGCCTGGACGGGAGATCCCAGACCCGAGACCCAGTACTTC
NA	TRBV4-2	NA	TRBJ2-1	CASSQVQQRSSYNEQFF	TGTGCCAGCAGCCAAGTACAACAGCGGAGCTCCTACAATGAGCAGTTCTTC
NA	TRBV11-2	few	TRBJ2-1	CASSPARVGQGWRNEQFF	TGTGCCAGCAGCCCAGCAAGGGTAGGGCAGGGGTGGCGCAATGAGCAGTTCTTC
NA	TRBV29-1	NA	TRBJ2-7	CSVEDDDSPTAYEQYF	TGCAGCGTTGAAGATGATGACAGCCCAACGGCCTACGAGCAGTACTTC
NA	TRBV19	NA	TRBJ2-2	CASMKGLTRTGELFF	TGTGCCAGTATGAAAGGACTCACTCGCACCGGGGAGCTGTTTTTT
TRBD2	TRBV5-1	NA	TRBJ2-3	CASSLGLAVLTDTQYF	TGCGCCAGCAGCTTGGGCCTAGCGGTTCTCACAGATACGCAGTATTTT
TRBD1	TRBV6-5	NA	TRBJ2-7	CASRGGIVSYEQYF	TGTGCCAGCAGAGGGGGCATCGTATCCTACGAGCAGTACTTC
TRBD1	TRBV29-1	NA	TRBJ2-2	CSVGDRGGLFF	TGCAGCGTTGGGGACAGGGGTGGGCTGTTTTTT
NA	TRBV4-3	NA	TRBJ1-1	CASSQDWKGGTEAFF	TGCGCCAGCAGCCAAGATTGGAAAGGGGGCACTGAAGCTTTCTTT
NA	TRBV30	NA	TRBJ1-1	CAWSPPDKNTEAFF	TGTGCCTGGAGTCCCCCGGACAAGAACACTGAAGCTTTCTTT
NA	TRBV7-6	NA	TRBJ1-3	CASSLTPGHRAGNTIYF	TGTGCCAGCAGCCTCACACCGGGCCACAGGGCTGGAAACACCATATATTTT
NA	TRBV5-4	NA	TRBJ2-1	CASSLGGFGRDEQFF	TGTGCCAGCAGCTTAGGAGGATTTGGAAGAGATGAGCAGTTCTTC
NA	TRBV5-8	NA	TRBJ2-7	CASSLYRQSSYEQYF	TGTGCCAGCAGCTTGTACCGCCAGTCATCCTACGAGCAGTACTTC
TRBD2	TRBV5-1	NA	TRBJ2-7	CASATSLTYEQYF	TGCGCCAGTGCGACTAGCCTGACCTACGAGCAGTACTTC
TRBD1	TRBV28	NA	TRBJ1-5	CASSPDRGRKDQPQHF	TGTGCCAGCAGCCCTGACAGGGGTCGTAAGGATCAGCCCCAGCATTTT
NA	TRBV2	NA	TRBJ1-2	CASSEAQGYGYTF	TGTGCCAGCAGTGAAGCGCAGGGCTATGGCTACACCTTC
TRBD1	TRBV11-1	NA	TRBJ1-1	CASSLTGTAAFF	TGTGCCAGCAGCCTCACCGGGACAGCGGCTTTCTTT
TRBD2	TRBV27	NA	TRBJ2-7	CASSLLVAGRFNEQYF	TGTGCCAGCAGTTTATTAGTAGCGGGGCGCTTTAATGAGCAGTACTTC